A single sample gave rise to the 22 T cell receptor beta chains below, sequenced in a study of T cells in Graves' hyperthyroidism and ophthalmopathy. Amplification targeted TCR beta CDR3 regions from RNA transcripts. During a first-round RT-PCR of the TCR CDR3, the HTBI primer set was used. TCRdb processed the multiplex PCR reads anew with MiXCR; each CDR3 protein has one entry. The data contain about 640,000 distinct CDR3 sequences, 20% to 25% of them singletons. What was sequenced was blood. These receptors came from a man aged 25 to 45 with Graves' ophthalmopathy.

The J gene is TRBJ2-3, the V gene TRBV20-1, with D maybe TRBD2 (5 bases). CDR1 and CDR2 from the germline V gene are DFQATT and SNEGSKA (reference sequence). This CDR3 contains 14 residues. Trimming cost V 3 bases and J 6 bases, with 16 bases left between them. The CDR3 reads CSASSLDPGDTQYF. CDR3 in DNA: TGCAGTGCTAGTAGTCTAGACCCGGGGGATACGCAGTATTTT.

The rearrangement links TRBV27 to TRBJ2-5, with D perhaps matching TRBD2 (6 bases). The CDR3 covers 12 residues. Trimming shortened V by 9 bases and J by 10 bases, and 18 bases separated the two germline ends. Germline CDR1 reads MNHEY; CDR2 reads SMNVEV (reference sequence). CDR3 loop: CASGWDFGGQYF. As DNA, the CDR3 is TGTGCCAGTGGCTGGGACTTTGGGGGCCAGTACTTC.

The chain couples TRBV6-2 or TRBV6-3 to TRBJ2-1, with TRBD2 matching over 13 bases. Looked up from germline, CDR1 is MNHEY and CDR2 is SVGEGT. The V gene end was trimmed by 6 bases and the J gene end by 0 bases; junction bases not matched to a gene: 8. CDR3 size: 18 residues. CDR3 sequence (DNA): TGTGCCAGCAGATTGCCGGGACTAGCGGGAAGCTCCTACAATGAGCAGTTCTTC. Its protein product is CASRLPGLAGSSYNEQFF.

Only one count was recorded for this clonotype. The junction differs from germline at one of its ends, possibly a read error. The chain is built from TRBV3-1 and TRBJ1-2; 8 bases fit TRBD1. Germline V gene data show CDR1 as LGHDT and CDR2 as YNNKEL (reference sequence). The CDR3 runs to 15 residues. CDR3 nucleotide sequence: TGTACCAGCAGCACGCGCTATGACAGGGGCAATGGCTACACCTTC. Encoded protein: CTSSTRYDRGNGYTF.

This clonotype was counted many times. The chain couples TRBV5-1 to TRBJ2-3; possible D gene TRBD2, 5 bases. Germline V gene sequence: CDR1 SGHRS, CDR2 YFSETQ. Trimming left V 7 bases short and J 0 bases short, with 12 bases between. This CDR3 has 14 residues. Here the CDR3 reads CASRGGLSTDTQYF. The CDR3 DNA reads as TGCGCCAGCCGCGGAGGACTTAGCACAGATACGCAGTATTTT.

The chain has TRBV5-1 and TRBJ2-5; tentative D call: TRBD2 (5 bases). Germline V gene data show CDR1 as SGHRS and CDR2 as YFSETQ. The CDR3 has 14 amino acids. V was pared by 0 bases and J by 0 bases, with 6 bases between. For the CDR3, the DNA is TGCGCCAGCAGCTTGGCGGACTACCAAGAGACCCAGTACTTC. It encodes CASSLADYQETQYF.

This chain uses TRBV5-1 with TRBJ1-6, with TRBD1 matching 7 bases. V gave up 4 bases and J gave up 8 bases; unmatched junction bases: 9. The germline V gene encodes CDR1 SGHRS and CDR2 YFSETQ. This CDR3 is 15 amino acids long. The CDR3 nucleotides read TGCGCCAGCAGCGCTCGACAGGGTCCGGATTCACCCCTCCACTTT. Amino acids: CASSARQGPDSPLHF.

The J gene is TRBJ1-5, the V gene TRBV10-3; D is possibly TRBD1 (6 bases). CDR3 length: 13 residues. CDR1 and CDR2 (germline): ENHRY, SYGVKD. V was cut by 10 bases and J by 5 bases, with 15 bases left in between. The CDR3 nucleotides read TGTGCCAGCAGAGGGGGGGGCCATCAGCCCCAGCATTTT. The encoded protein is CASRGGGHQPQHF.

This clonotype was recorded a few times. The CDR3, as DNA: TGTGCCAGCAGCTTAGGTGCGGTGGGGAATGAGCAGTTCTTC. It codes for CASSLGAVGNEQFF. The chain has TRBV11-2 and TRBJ2-1, with unresolved D. V lost 1 base to trimming and J lost 7 bases, with 11 bases between them. Germline V gives CDR1 SGHAT, CDR2 FQNNGV. The CDR3 runs to 14 residues.

The sample holds many counts of this clonotype. The chain is built from TRBV5-1 and TRBJ2-3; D call uncertain. CDR1 is SGHRS, CDR2 YFSETQ, per germline. The V end lost 0 bases, the J end lost 0 bases, and 11 bases lay between the germline ends. The CDR3 has 16 amino acids. CDR3 loop: CASSLGAVSSTDTQYF. The DNA of the CDR3 is TGCGCCAGCAGCTTGGGAGCCGTATCTAGCACAGATACGCAGTATTTT.

In its sample, this clonotype was seen a few times. One end of the junction fails to match germline, which may point to a read error. V gene TRBV29-1 combines with J gene TRBJ1-1; 8 nucleotides agree with TRBD1. The CDR3 consists of 16 residues. CDR1 is SQVTM and CDR2 is ANQGSEA in the germline V gene. CDR3 sequence: CSVHGRGQGMNTEALF. For the CDR3, the DNA is TGCAGCGTTCATGGGAGAGGACAGGGCATGAACACTGAAGCTCTCTTT.

The chain uses TRBV6-1 and TRBJ2-1, with 10 bases fitting TRBD2. The germline CDR1 and CDR2 sequences are MNHNS and SASEGT. The CDR3 totals 16 residues. V trimming: 5 bases; J trimming: 2 bases; junction bases outside the gene matches: 6. The CDR3 DNA is TGTGCCAGCAGTAGACTAGCGGGTGAGACCTACAATGAGCAGTTCTTC. Its translation: CASSRLAGETYNEQFF.

This clonotype was counted a few times. This sequence joins TRBV14 and TRBJ2-1; D ambiguous. Germline V gene lookup returns CDR1 SGHDN and CDR2 FVKESK. Trimming took 6 bases from V and 8 from J, leaving 8 bases between them. There are 11 residues in the CDR3. CDR3 region: CASRSEDEQFF. In nucleotides, the CDR3 is TGTGCCAGCAGGTCCGAGGATGAGCAGTTCTTC.

This clonotype was observed at least ten times. V and J are TRBV11-2 and TRBJ2-7, with 7 bases lining up with TRBD2. This CDR3 is 18 amino acids long. V shed 1 base and J 3 bases; nucleotides not matched to a gene: 15. Germline V gene data show CDR1 as SGHAT and CDR2 as FQNNGV. In nucleotides, the CDR3 is TGTGCCAGCAGCTTAGGCTACTTCCGGGAGGATGAAGGCTACGAGCAGTACTTC. Residues: CASSLGYFREDEGYEQYF.

This rearrangement joins TRBV19 to TRBJ2-3; 7 bases are shared with TRBD2. Germline V CDR1 and CDR2: LNHDA, SQIVND (reference sequence). Trimming cost V 3 bases and J 3 bases; bases outside gene matches: 6. The CDR3 has 15 residues. CDR3 bases: TGTGCCAGTAGTATGGGGGGGGGGTGGACAGATACGCAGTATTTT. It specifies CASSMGGGWTDTQYF.

This clonotype was picked up many times. V gene TRBV12-3 or TRBV12-4 combines with J gene TRBJ2-3, with 7 bases aligning to TRBD2. The J segment lost 4 bases and the V segment lost 6 bases, leaving 7 bases of the junction unmatched. The CDR3 contains 14 residues. CDR3 amino acids: CASSLAEGPDTQYF. CDR3 nucleotides: TGTGCCAGCAGCCTAGCGGAGGGCCCAGATACGCAGTATTTT.

The chain carries TRBV19 and TRBJ1-1, with D uncertain. This CDR3 is 14 amino acids long. Germline V CDR1 and CDR2: LNHDA, SQIVND (reference sequence). Trimming removed 3 bases from V and 2 bases from J, with 10 bases in between. The CDR3 DNA sequence: TGTGCCAGTAGTATGGTAGGAGATAACACTGAAGCTTTCTTT. Translating it yields CASSMVGDNTEAFF.

The chain employs TRBV7-9 and TRBJ2-3; 10 nucleotides match TRBD2. The junction had 3 bases not matched to a gene; V was cut back by 5 bases and J by 1 base. The CDR3 sequence is 15 residues long. Germline V gene data show CDR1 as SEHNR and CDR2 as FQNEAQ (reference sequence). CDR3 nucleotides: TGTGCCAGCAGCCATACTAGCGGGGGCACAGATACGCAGTATTTT. Amino acid sequence: CASSHTSGGTDTQYF.

This clonotype came up a few times. This CDR3 is missing its conserved last phenylalanine or tryptophan, likely due to a read error. The J gene is TRBJ1-1, the V gene TRBV7-8; possibly TRBD1 for D (5 bases). The V gene's germline CDR1 is SGHVS and CDR2 FQNEAQ. V lost 1 base to trimming and J lost 5 bases, with 14 bases between them. CDR3 length: 15 amino acids. The CDR3 coding sequence is TGTGCCAGCAGCTTAGGTTCCGGGACCGCTACTGAAGCTTTCCTT. It yields the protein CASSLGSGTATEAFL.

This clonotype was counted a few times. The chain combines TRBV15 with TRBJ2-7, with D possibly matching TRBD1 (5 bases). V gave up 3 bases and J gave up 4 bases, with 16 bases separating them. The CDR3 has 15 residues. In germline, CDR1 is LNHNV, CDR2 YYDKDF (reference sequence). The CDR3 loop reads CATSSHGRGGYEQYF. CDR3 in DNA: TGTGCCACCAGCAGTCATGGAAGGGGTGGTTACGAGCAGTACTTC.

As regards this clonotype: One base away lies a much larger clone, so this may be a sequencing read error. The chain has TRBV28 and TRBJ2-1, with 7 bases lining up with TRBD2. V lost 4 bases to trimming and J lost 2 bases; unmatched junction nucleotides: 14. Per the germline V gene, CDR1 is MDHEN and CDR2 is SYDVKM. This CDR3 contains 18 residues. CDR3 amino acids: CASSWGGDGRSTYNEQFF. In DNA, the CDR3 is TGTGCCAGCAGTTGGGGGGGTGACGGGAGGTCCACCTACAATGAGCAGTTCTTC.

This chain links TRBV10-3 with TRBJ2-7; a weak D match, TRBD1 (6 bases). V was cut by 0 bases and J by 2 bases, with 11 bases left in between. The CDR3 length is 15 residues. CDR1 ENHRY and CDR2 SYGVKD come from the germline V gene. The DNA for the CDR3 is TGTGCCATCAGTGAGTCAGGGACACTAACCTACGAGCAGTACTTC. Its protein is CAISESGTLTYEQYF.